This T cell receptor (beta chain) was captured in a study of blood T cell repertoires in COVID-19. The CDR3 covers 16 residues. Losses at the gene ends were 4 bases for V and 1 base for J; bases not matched to a gene: 4. The germline V gene encodes CDR1 SGHRS and CDR2 YFSETQ. Assay used: immunoSEQ multiplex PCR; TCRdb lists only in-frame clones, some missing. Of hundreds of thousands of clones listed, over 80% were seen once; the top ten hold over 0.95%. The sequencing input was peripheral blood. The genes are TRBV5-1 and TRBJ2-3; 12 bases agree with TRBD1. The TCR comes from a woman in her 30s with COVID-19, enrolled during active disease. The CDR3 nucleotides read TGCGCCAGCAGCCCGGGACAGGGGGCTGGCACAGATACGCAGTATTTT. Encoded protein: CASSPGQGAGTDTQYF. The whole variable domain, filled in from reference TRBV5-1 and TRBJ2-3, reads KAGVTQTPRYLIKTRGQQVTLSCSPISGHRSVSWYQQTPGQGLQFLFEYFSETQRNKGNFPGRFSGRQFSNSRSEMNVSTLELGDSALYLCASSPGQGAGTDTQYFGPGTRLTVL.